One sample yielded the 20 T cell receptor beta chains listed below, sequenced in a study of T cell responses to AZD1222 COVID-19 vaccine. Assay used: immunoSEQ multiplex PCR; TCRdb lists only in-frame clones, some missing. The table records 80,000 to 100,000 clones, 80% to 90% of them present only once. The starting material was peripheral blood, obtained 28 days after the second AZD1222 dose. The origin of the receptors is an adult who received the AZD1222 COVID-19 vaccine.

The chain joins TRBV24-1 to TRBJ2-2, with 12 positions matching TRBD1. CDR1 and CDR2 (germline): KGHDR, SFDVKD. This CDR3 is built from 17 residues. J gave up 3 bases and V 3 bases, and 4 bases lay outside the gene matches. CDR3 region: CATSDPGQGAYTGELFF. The CDR3 DNA sequence: TGTGCCACCAGTGATCCGGGACAGGGGGCTTACACCGGGGAGCTGTTTTTT.

This clone was found a few times. The chain couples TRBV20-1 to TRBJ2-1; no clear D. V was cut by 3 bases and J by 8 bases, with 11 bases left in between. CDR3 size: 12 residues. The V gene's germline CDR1 is DFQATT and CDR2 SNEGSKA (reference sequence). The CDR3 nucleotides are TGCAGTGCTAGTCGGCCTGGGGATGAGCAGTTCTTC. This codes for CSASRPGDEQFF.

This chain uses TRBV18 with TRBJ2-3; 9 positions agree with TRBD2. Germline CDR1 KGHSH, CDR2 LQKENI. The CDR3 is made up of 14 amino acids. V shed 3 bases and J 4 bases; nucleotides not matched to a gene: 2. This CDR3 is CASSPGLAADTQYF. DNA for the CDR3: TGTGCCAGCTCACCGGGACTAGCAGCAGATACGCAGTATTTT.

J is TRBJ2-7 and V is TRBV28, with D possibly matching TRBD2 (7 bases). V was pared by 8 bases and J by 4 bases, with 21 bases between. CDR1 and CDR2 from the germline V gene are MDHEN and SYDVKM. The CDR3 has 15 amino acids. The CDR3 loop reads CASQGGGRENYEQYF. CDR3 coding DNA: TGTGCCAGCCAAGGGGGAGGGCGGGAAAATTACGAGCAGTACTTC.

This chain uses TRBV19 with TRBJ1-1; 9 bases are shared with TRBD1. The junction had 16 bases not matched to a gene; V was cut back by 8 bases and J by 3 bases. CDR1 is LNHDA, CDR2 SQIVND, per germline (reference sequence). This CDR3 has 17 residues. CDR3 sequence: CASSRTGVGFQDTEAFF. The CDR3 DNA reads as TGTGCCAGTTCAAGGACAGGGGTAGGATTTCAAGACACTGAAGCTTTCTTT.

The chain links TRBV19 to TRBJ2-1, with 12 bases matching TRBD2. Germline V gives CDR1 LNHDA, CDR2 SQIVND (reference sequence). This CDR3 is 16 amino acids long. V dropped 4 bases and J dropped 4; count of bases not matched to a gene: 5. The CDR3 loop is CASSTSSGRVYNEQFF. CDR3 sequence (DNA): TGTGCCAGTAGTACATCTAGCGGGAGGGTGTACAATGAGCAGTTCTTC.

This chain uses TRBV4-3 with TRBJ1-4, with D maybe TRBD1 (6 bases). V lost 1 base and J 8 bases, leaving 35 bases between the germline ends. Germline loops: CDR1 LGHNA, CDR2 YSLEER. The CDR3 loop spans 22 amino acids. The CDR3 sequence is CASSQVFLARGVGGRAHEKLFF. CDR3 DNA: TGCGCCAGCAGCCAAGTATTCTTGGCGCGCGGGGTCGGGGGCCGAGCGCACGAAAAACTGTTTTTT.

On this clone: This same CDR3 is encoded by further DNA sequences in the sample. This chain uses TRBV12-3 or TRBV12-4 with TRBJ2-5; the D call may be TRBD1 or TRBD2 (5 bases each). The CDR3 runs 13 residues. V was pared by 6 bases and J by 5 bases, with 13 bases between. The CDR3 is CASSPPEGETQYF. The CDR3 nucleotides read TGTGCCAGCAGCCCCCCTGAGGGGGAGACCCAGTACTTC.

This chain uses TRBV5-6 with TRBJ1-5; tentative D call: TRBD1 (6 bases). The V gene lost 1 base and the J gene lost 2 bases, with 10 bases spanning the gap. From germline, CDR1 is SGHDT and CDR2 YYEEEE. The CDR3 is made up of 15 amino acids. The CDR3 sequence: CASSLLQGGNQPQHF. CDR3 DNA sequence: TGTGCCAGCAGCTTGCTACAGGGAGGCAATCAGCCCCAGCATTTT.

This chain links TRBV6-2 or TRBV6-3 with TRBJ1-6; 7 bases fit TRBD1. V was pared by 6 bases and J by 10 bases, with 9 bases of the junction left unmatched. The CDR3 runs to 14 residues. From germline, CDR1 is MNHEY and CDR2 SVGEGT. The CDR3: CASSSGQLSSPLHF. The CDR3 coding sequence is TGTGCCAGCAGCTCGGGACAGCTATCATCACCCCTCCACTTT.

The chain joins TRBV5-4 to TRBJ2-2; D may be TRBD2 (5 bases). Germline loops: CDR1 SGHNT, CDR2 YYREEE (reference sequence). The CDR3 totals 15 residues. Deletions cut 2 bases from V and 6 bases from J, with 14 bases between. CDR3 DNA: TGTGCCAGCAGCTTAAAAAAGGGAGTCCCCGGGGAGCTGTTTTTT. Encoded protein: CASSLKKGVPGELFF.

For this clone: This sample also contains other DNA sequences that code for the same CDR3. The V gene is TRBV7-9, the J gene TRBJ1-1; no firm D call. The CDR3 runs 13 residues. The ends were cut back, 5 bases at V and 1 base at J, with 8 bases in the middle. The germline V gene encodes CDR1 SEHNR and CDR2 FQNEAQ (reference sequence). Here the CDR3 DNA reads TGTGCCAGCAGCCTAGAGGGGAACACTGAAGCTTTCTTT. It codes for CASSLEGNTEAFF. Filled out from reference TRBV7-9 and TRBJ1-1, the complete variable domain reads DTGVSQNPRHKITKRGQNVTFRCDPISEHNRLYWYRQTLGQGPEFLTYFQNEAQLEKSRLLSDRFSAERPKGSFSTLEIQRTEQGDSAMYLCASSLEGNTEAFFGQGTRLTVV.

This chain links TRBV18 with TRBJ1-1, with D unclear. Trimming pared 2 bases from V and 4 bases from J, leaving 17 bases between. CDR1 KGHSH and CDR2 LQKENI come from the germline V gene. CDR3 length equals 16 residues. The CDR3 sequence is CASSPSITLGTTEAFF. The CDR3 coding sequence is TGTGCCAGCTCACCAAGTATCACACTGGGTACCACTGAAGCTTTCTTT.

J is TRBJ1-3 and V is TRBV2, with D uncertain. Germline loops: CDR1 SNHLY, CDR2 FYNNEI. V lost 8 bases and J 0 bases, leaving 11 bases between the germline ends. This CDR3 region has 14 residues. The CDR3 spells CASESPASGNTIYF. CDR3 DNA sequence: TGTGCCAGCGAATCGCCGGCCTCTGGAAACACCATATATTTT.

The chain employs TRBV9 and TRBJ2-7, with D perhaps matching TRBD1 or TRBD2 (5 bases each). There are 13 residues in the CDR3. Germline-derived CDR1 and CDR2 are SGDLS and YYNGEE. Trimming cost V 3 bases and J 6 bases, with 13 bases left between them. In nucleotides, the CDR3 is TGTGCCAGCAGCGCCGGGACGATGTTCGAGCAGTACTTC. This gives the protein CASSAGTMFEQYF.

The chain is built from TRBV5-3 and TRBJ1-3; D is ambiguous. TRBV5-3 is noted as an ORF with a role that remains uncertain. V was cut by 0 bases and J by 2 bases, with 9 bases left in between. The CDR3 has 15 amino acids. Written as DNA, the CDR3 is TGTGCCAGAAGCTTGGCCCAGACGACTGGAAACACCATATATTTT. Amino acid sequence: CARSLAQTTGNTIYF.

The chain combines TRBV7-6 with TRBJ2-2; maybe TRBD1 (5 bases). CDR3 length: 15 residues. Trimming stripped 3 bases from V and 3 bases from J, with 11 bases between. Germline CDR1 reads SGHVS; CDR2 reads FNYEAQ. CDR3: CASSLRTPYTGELFF. The CDR3 region has the DNA TGTGCCAGCAGCTTGAGGACACCTTACACCGGGGAGCTGTTTTTT.

The J gene is TRBJ1-3, the V gene TRBV2; 7 bases agree with TRBD1. Trimming cost V 7 bases and J 0 bases; bases outside gene matches: 3. The length of the CDR3 is 14 residues. Germline lookup yields CDR1 SNHLY and CDR2 FYNNEI. The CDR3 spells CASNRDSSGNTIYF. The CDR3 nucleotides read TGTGCCAGCAATCGGGACAGCTCTGGAAACACCATATATTTT.

CDR3 in amino acids: CASSLEDSYGYTF. CDR3 in DNA: TGTGCCAGCAGTTTAGAGGACAGCTATGGCTACACCTTC. This rearrangement joins TRBV12-3 or TRBV12-4 to TRBJ1-2, with D possibly being TRBD1 (6 bases). Trimming stripped 1 base from V and 4 bases from J, with 7 bases between. CDR3 size: 13 residues.

The rearrangement links TRBV6-2 or TRBV6-3 to TRBJ1-6; D unclear. Germline CDR1 MNHEY, CDR2 SVGEGT. V was cut by 2 bases and J by 5 bases, with 7 bases left in between. The CDR3 is made up of 14 amino acids. The CDR3 sequence: CASSYKSNNSPLHF. The CDR3 region has the DNA TGTGCCAGCAGTTACAAGAGCAATAATTCACCCCTCCACTTT.